The 17 T cell receptor beta chains in this list originate from one sample, sequenced in a study of sequential checkpoint blockade in melanoma. The treatment: randomized to nivolumab then ipilimumab (arm A) or the reverse (arm B). The protocol was immunoSEQ multiplex PCR, while the TCRdb copy is restricted to in-frame clones and leaves out a portion. The table shows about 5,300 clones, with approximately 82% occurring only once. Source: CD8+ T cells sorted from blood (inferred from file names), taken from a patient given nivolumab and ipilimumab in sequence. Source of these receptors: a human donor with melanoma.

The chain combines TRBV28 with TRBJ1-3; 7 nucleotides align to TRBD1. The V gene's germline CDR1 is MDHEN and CDR2 SYDVKM. The CDR3 is 14 amino acids. V dropped 7 bases and J dropped 2; count of bases not matched to a gene: 5. The CDR3 DNA is TGTGCCAGCAACAAGGACAGGCCTGGAAACACCATATATTTT. Protein sequence: CASNKDRPGNTIYF.

This clone was observed a few times. DNA of the CDR3: TGTGCCAGCAGCAAAAGTGCGTATGAGCAGTTCTTC. Translation gives CASSKSAYEQFF. The rearrangement uses TRBV21-1 and TRBJ2-1; the D segment call TRBD2 is taken from the table without a DNA check. TRBV21-1 is deemed a pseudogene. The CDR3 length is 12 residues.

The chain carries TRBV27 and TRBJ2-5; D is possibly TRBD2 (7 bases). V was shortened by 2 bases and J by 9 bases, with 13 bases between the two germline ends. This CDR3 is 13 amino acids long. Germline CDR1 MNHEY, CDR2 SMNVEV (reference sequence). CDR3 sequence: CASSLGGGTAQYF. CDR3 in DNA: TGTGCCAGCAGTTTAGGGGGGGGCACGGCCCAGTACTTC.

The chain is built from TRBV12-5 and TRBJ1-2, with TRBD1 as a possible D gene (6 bases). The CDR3 sequence is 13 residues long. V was shortened by 4 bases and J by 4 bases, with 10 bases between the two germline ends. CDR1 is LGHNT, CDR2 FRNRAP, per germline. The CDR3 bases are TGTGCTAGTGGTTCGGACAGTTCCTATGGCTACACCTTC. Translated: CASGSDSSYGYTF.

The chain employs TRBV7-6 and TRBJ2-3; D call uncertain. Germline V gene data show CDR1 as SGHVS and CDR2 as FNYEAQ. V gave up 4 bases and J gave up 3 bases, with 17 bases separating them. The CDR3 length is 16 residues. DNA for the CDR3: TGTGCCAGCAGCTCCCGGCCCGCCCTCGGGACAGATACGCAGTATTTT. Amino acids: CASSSRPALGTDTQYF.

V gene TRBV28 combines with J gene TRBJ1-6; perhaps TRBD1 as D (6 bases). Trimming shortened V by 1 base and J by 5 bases, and 9 bases separated the two germline ends. Germline lookup yields CDR1 MDHEN and CDR2 SYDVKM. The CDR3 is 15 amino acids. The CDR3 sequence is CASSLFTGNNSPLHF. The DNA of the CDR3 is TGTGCCAGCAGTTTATTTACAGGGAATAATTCACCCCTCCACTTT.

This clone was recorded once. The chain's CDR3 is CASSQVRGGSYGYTF. As DNA, the CDR3 is TGCGCCAGCAGCCAAGTAAGAGGCGGTTCCTATGGCTACACCTTC. The J gene is TRBJ1-2, the V gene TRBV4-3; D is ambiguous. This CDR3 region has 15 residues. The V end was cut by 1 base, the J end by 4 bases, with 13 bases between. CDR1 is LGHNA, CDR2 YSLEER, per germline.

V gene TRBV19 combines with J gene TRBJ1-1; D perhaps matches TRBD1 (5 bases). Trimming removed 1 base from V and 3 bases from J, with 18 bases in between. This CDR3 has 17 amino acids. The germline gives CDR1 LNHDA, CDR2 SQIVND (reference sequence). The CDR3 sequence is CASSIVAAGLPYTEAFF. The DNA for the CDR3 is TGTGCCAGTAGTATAGTTGCAGCAGGGCTCCCCTACACTGAAGCTTTCTTT. The whole variable domain, remainder taken from reference TRBV19 and TRBJ1-1, is DGGITQSPKYLFRKEGQNVTLSCEQNLNHDAMYWYRQDPGQGLRLIYYSQIVNDFQKGDIAEGYSVSREKKESFPLTVTSAQKNPTAFYLCASSIVAAGLPYTEAFFGQGTRLTVV.

The chain employs TRBV4-3 and TRBJ1-6; no reliable D call. Trimming took off 0 bases at V and 10 bases at J, with 10 bases between the two ends. The germline CDR1 and CDR2 sequences are LGHNA and YSLEER. This CDR3 is 14 amino acids long. DNA of the CDR3: TGCGCCAGCAGCCAAGATCTGACTGACTCACCCCTCCACTTT. Its protein product is CASSQDLTDSPLHF.

The chain links TRBV7-9 to TRBJ2-7, with 7 positions matching TRBD1. V lost 4 bases, J lost 7 bases, and 19 bases stayed unmatched. Looked up from germline, CDR1 is SEHNR and CDR2 is FQNEAQ (reference sequence). The CDR3 is 17 residues long. As DNA, the CDR3 is TGTGCCAGCAGCTCTCTATCCATGACAGGGCAAAATAGTGAGCAGTACTTC. Its translation is CASSSLSMTGQNSEQYF.

The rearrangement uses TRBV27 and TRBJ2-2; tentative D call: TRBD2 (5 bases). There are 16 residues in the CDR3. Trimming cost V 0 bases and J 4 bases, with 12 bases left between them. Germline loops: CDR1 MNHEY, CDR2 SMNVEV (reference sequence). The CDR3 loop reads CASSLSFGEITGELFF. In DNA form, the CDR3 reads TGTGCCAGCAGTTTATCGTTCGGGGAGATCACCGGGGAGCTGTTTTTT.

The chain has TRBV6-5 and TRBJ1-1; D remains unclear. The V end was cut by 0 bases, the J end by 1 base, with 9 bases between. The CDR3 runs to 15 residues. Germline CDR1 and CDR2: MNHEY and SVGAGI. CDR3 sequence: CASSYSPAGNTEAFF. As DNA, the CDR3 is TGTGCCAGCAGTTACTCGCCCGCGGGGAACACTGAAGCTTTCTTT.

The chain recombines TRBV29-1 with TRBJ2-5, with D possibly TRBD1 on 5 matching bases. The CDR3 runs to 13 residues. Germline-derived CDR1 and CDR2 are SQVTM and ANQGSEA. Trimming removed 2 bases from V and 2 bases from J, with 9 bases in between. The CDR3 is CSVEKGRQETQYF. The CDR3 DNA is TGCAGCGTTGAAAAGGGGCGACAAGAGACCCAGTACTTC. Based on the CDR3 plus reference TRBV29-1 and TRBJ2-5, the full variable domain is SAVISQKPSRDICQRGTSLTIQCQVDSQVTMMFWYRQQPGQSLTLIATANQGSEATYESGFVIDKFPISRPNLTFSTLTVSNMSPEDSSIYLCSVEKGRQETQYFGPGTRLLVL.

The rearrangement uses TRBV4-3 and TRBJ2-2, with 9 bases matching TRBD2. The CDR3 extends over 14 amino acids. Looked up from germline, CDR1 is LGHNA and CDR2 is YSLEER. V shed 9 bases and J 3 bases; nucleotides not matched to a gene: 5. CDR3 region: CASSSGRYTGELFF. The CDR3 DNA sequence: TGCGCCAGTAGTAGCGGGAGATACACCGGGGAGCTGTTTTTT.

The chain combines TRBV7-3 with TRBJ2-2, with D unresolved. CDR1 SGHTA and CDR2 FQGTGA come from the germline V gene. The CDR3 covers 14 residues. V lost 4 bases and J 1 base, leaving 7 bases between the germline ends. The CDR3 sequence: CASSWAENTGELFF. CDR3 DNA: TGTGCCAGCAGCTGGGCAGAGAACACCGGGGAGCTGTTTTTT.

The genes are TRBV5-4 and TRBJ2-2; D may be TRBD2 (6 bases). Per germline, CDR1 SGHNT and CDR2 YYREEE (reference sequence). CDR3 length: 17 residues. V was cut by 2 bases and J by 6 bases, with 20 bases left in between. CDR3 protein: CASSFPLQRVRAGELFF. The CDR3 DNA reads as TGTGCCAGCAGCTTTCCTCTGCAGCGGGTTCGGGCCGGGGAGCTGTTTTTT.

The J gene is TRBJ2-7, the V gene TRBV6-4, with 8 bases lining up with TRBD1. Germline V gene lookup returns CDR1 MRHNA and CDR2 SNTAGT. This CDR3 region has 15 residues. Trimming removed 5 bases from V and 0 bases from J; junction bases left unmatched: 6. CDR3 region: CASSPRTGSSYEQYF. CDR3 coding DNA: TGTGCCAGCAGTCCCCGGACAGGGAGCTCCTACGAGCAGTACTTC.